This TCR beta chain is drawn from a study of blood T cells in healthy people across ages (dated by TCRdb to about 2015). For the wider study: In model experiments, template switching captured roughly one uniquely barcoded TCR beta cDNA molecule for every two T cells. For two donors (one aged 18 to 30 and one aged 80 or older), the study analyzed two additional independent replicas of 1 million unique cDNA reads from the same blood draw. To track age-related changes in TCR beta repertoire diversity, the study relied on deep sequencing normalized with unique cDNA molecular identifiers. The donors were divided into four age groups: young (average around 15 years), middle-aged (about 40), aged (approximately 62) and long-lived (roughly 82). To avoid experimental bias, donors of different ages were spread randomly across the sequencing lanes. Study-wide conclusions, independent of this receptor: Because the CMV infection status of the donors was unknown, age-related changes in expanded clonotypes may potentially have been confounded. Total diversity estimates from one million sequenced T cells were considered lower bounds and underestimates. The long-lived group showed more naive CD4+ T cells, fewer expanded clones and increased TCR diversity than the aged group, suggesting age selection. Because profiling used bulk unsorted PBMCs, naive and antigen-experienced compartments could not be compared conclusively. As age increased, observed TCR beta diversity per million T cells dropped in a roughly linear way, and a significant reduction was already evident by age about 40. A strong correlation was found between observed TCR beta diversity and the percentage of naive T cells measured by flow cytometry.

Library preparation employed 5' RACE. A second PCR of about 6 to 11 cycles was performed with a sample-barcoded 5' primer and a J-beta primer mix. A template-switch 5' adaptor carrying 12 random nucleotides introduced a unique molecular identifier onto each TCR beta cDNA molecule. Each sample yielded at least 2.5 million CDR3-containing paired-end reads. The Mint cDNA synthesis kit, primed by a TRBC-specific oligonucleotide, was used to synthesize first-strand cDNA from all RNA. Following uracil-DNA glycosylase treatment, all cDNA underwent a first 18-cycle PCR with the universal primers M1SS and BC2_uni_R. As for the original processing: Normalization of each sample was performed by random selection of 1 million high-quality reads, each carrying a distinct molecular identifier. Instead of being binned into consensus sequences, reads with shared molecular identifiers were discarded. MiTCR, with a Q25 quality threshold and the strictest error-elimination algorithm, was used for CDR3 identification, clonotype clustering and error correction. A nonparametric unseen species model with Euler transformation was used to estimate lower-bound total TCR beta diversity. TCRdb reran the public reads through fastp at Q25 and MiXCR, keeping productive beta chains. CDR3 protein sequences are deduplicated, and each keeps its most common genes and DNA. TCRdb, rather than the study authors, made the V and J calls. The sample has approximately 1,700,000 distinct CDR3 sequences on record, roughly two fifths of them singletons. Of the sample, roughly 23% falls within the top ten clones.

Donors were about 36 systemically healthy Caucasian individuals from Russia aged about 6 to 100 years. Each donor gave about 9.2 milliliters of peripheral blood, drawn into EDTA-treated Vacutainer tubes. Ficoll-Paque density-gradient centrifugation was used to isolate PBMCs, with at least 6.5 million per sample. Trizol reagent was used to extract total RNA from PBMCs, with at least 6 micrograms per sample. Naive CD45RAhigh/CD27high T cell percentages were measured by flow cytometry on a PBMC aliquot from every donor. The CDR3 runs 16 residues from the cysteine to the phenylalanine. Just CDR3 DNA is preserved here, 48 bases in frame from base 1. The germline V gene provides CDR1 SGHTA and CDR2 FQGNSA. V sheds 2 bases and J sheds 4 bases, leaving 14 bases between their ends. Only one count was recorded for this clonotype. This clone's antigen is unknown. Base qualities are not at hand, and no much larger clone is one base apart.

Recombination connected TRBV7-2 to TRBJ1-4; TRBD1 is possibly the D segment (6 matching bases). The clonotype comes from a human donor in good health. The sequencing input was blood. The CDR3 loop reads CASSLTPGALNEKLFF. In nucleotide form, the sequence is TGTGCCAGCAGCTTAACCCCAGGGGCCCTTAATGAAAAACTGTTTTTT.